Listed below are T cell receptor beta chains from one sample, sequenced in a study of neurological immune-mediated disorders. MiXCR, run by TCRdb on the 5' RACE reads, gives a single entry per CDR3 protein. This table has tens of thousands of distinct CDR3 sequences, under 2.5% appearing once. The sample comprised PBMCs. All receptors derive from a man over 45 with multiple sclerosis. CDR3s include the opening cysteine and the closing phenylalanine or tryptophan. D genes are given only for firm matches. Size values are once, few and many counts, or a class for expanded clones, and some rows have none.

TRBV20-1	TRBJ2-3	-	many	CSPQPKPSTDTQYF	TGCAGTCCCCAACCCAAACCCAGCACAGATACGCAGTATTTT
TRBV7-2	TRBJ2-7	TRBD2	few	CASSFGGGPNEQYF	TGTGCCAGCAGCTTCGGGGGGGGGCCCAACGAGCAGTACTTC
TRBV13	TRBJ1-2	-	many	CASSPRDEGGYTF	TGTGCCAGCAGCCCCCGGGACGAAGGTGGCTACACCTTC
TRBV20-1	TRBJ2-3	-	many	CSATGTDTQYF	TGCAGTGCTACGGGCACAGATACGCAGTATTTT
TRBV20-1	TRBJ1-1	-	many	CSASPGGSTEAFF	TGCAGTGCTAGTCCCGGGGGGAGCACTGAAGCTTTCTTT
TRBV5-1	TRBJ2-5	TRBD2	many	CASSLLGLAGQETQYF	TGCGCCAGCAGCTTGCTGGGACTAGCGGGGCAAGAGACCCAGTACTTC
TRBV7-3	TRBJ2-2	-	many	CASSMTTLNTGELFF	TGTGCCAGCAGCATGACTACCTTGAACACCGGGGAGCTGTTTTTT
TRBV12-3/TRBV12-4	TRBJ2-7	-	many	CASSPPERVREQYF	TGTGCCAGCAGTCCCCCGGAGAGGGTTCGGGAGCAGTACTTC
TRBV7-9	TRBJ2-2	-	many	CASSLAGGQNTGELFF	TGTGCCAGCAGCTTAGCGGGAGGTCAGAACACCGGGGAGCTGTTTTTT
TRBV7-2	TRBJ2-5	-	many	CASSLGRWQETQYF	TGTGCCAGCAGCTTAGGACGCTGGCAAGAGACCCAGTACTTC
TRBV7-2	TRBJ2-7	-	many	CASSSLDKTYEQYF	TGTGCCAGCAGCTCGTTGGACAAGACCTACGAGCAGTACTTC
TRBV20-1	TRBJ1-1	TRBD1	many	CSVGQARNTEAFF	TGCAGTGTAGGACAGGCCCGGAACACTGAAGCTTTCTTT
TRBV29-1	TRBJ1-1	-	many	CSVADSEAFF	TGCAGCGTTGCGGACAGTGAAGCTTTCTTT
TRBV20-1	TRBJ1-1	-	many	CSASDRQAFF	TGCAGTGCATCCGACAGGCAAGCTTTCTTT
TRBV5-1	TRBJ2-7	TRBD1	many	CASSLAPTGFTYEQYF	TGCGCCAGCAGCTTGGCCCCGACAGGGTTCACCTACGAGCAGTACTTC
TRBV6-4	TRBJ1-6	-	many	CASSEAPGSPLHF	TGTGCCAGCAGTGAGGCACCTGGGTCACCCCTCCACTTT
TRBV5-1	TRBJ1-1	TRBD1	many	CASSSQSTTGANTEAFF	TGCGCCAGCAGCTCGCAGTCCACGACAGGGGCCAACACTGAAGCTTTCTTT
TRBV7-2	TRBJ2-2	TRBD2	many	CASIAGTNTGELFF	TGTGCCAGCATAGCGGGGACGAACACCGGGGAGCTGTTTTTT
TRBV6-1	TRBJ1-3	-	many	CASSEAHFSGNTIYF	TGTGCCAGCAGTGAAGCGCACTTCTCTGGAAACACCATATATTTT
TRBV11-2	TRBJ2-3	TRBD2	many	CASSLVRGGADTQYF	TGTGCCAGCAGCTTAGTACGCGGGGGGGCAGATACGCAGTATTTT
TRBV5-1	TRBJ1-5	-	many	CASSFRAEGQPQHF	TGCGCCAGCAGCTTCCGGGCCGAAGGCCAGCCCCAGCATTTT
TRBV5-1	TRBJ2-3	-	many	CASSFNAGTDTQYF	TGCGCCAGCAGCTTTAACGCGGGCACAGATACGCAGTATTTT
TRBV12-3/TRBV12-4	TRBJ2-1	TRBD2	many	CASRPGTNSYNEQFF	TGTGCCAGCAGGCCAGGGACTAACTCCTACAATGAGCAGTTCTTC
TRBV20-1	TRBJ2-1	-	-	CSAQWGVDYNEQFF	TGCAGTGCCCAGTGGGGGGTGGATTACAATGAGCAGTTCTTC
TRBV5-5	TRBJ1-1	-	many	CASRFRTANTEAFF	TGTGCCAGCAGATTTAGGACAGCTAACACTGAAGCTTTCTTT
TRBV6-6	TRBJ1-5	-	many	CASSSFGGISNQPQHF	TGTGCCAGCAGTTCCTTCGGGGGGATTAGCAATCAGCCCCAGCATTTT
TRBV12-3/TRBV12-4	TRBJ2-5	-	many	CASKRTSQETQYF	TGTGCCAGCAAAAGGACATCCCAAGAGACCCAGTACTTC
TRBV20-1	TRBJ2-1	-	many	CSARDQARVYEQFF	TGCAGTGCTAGAGATCAGGCCAGGGTCTATGAGCAGTTCTTC
TRBV6-2/TRBV6-3	TRBJ1-2	-	many	CASSYSSADGYTF	TGTGCCAGCAGTTACTCGAGTGCTGATGGCTACACCTTC
TRBV6-5	TRBJ2-2	-	many	CASSWTPAPNTGELFF	TGTGCCAGCAGCTGGACTCCTGCTCCGAACACCGGGGAGCTGTTTTTT
TRBV12-3/TRBV12-4	TRBJ2-2	-	many	CASSPLAGGAGELFF	TGTGCCAGCAGTCCCCTCGCCGGGGGCGCCGGGGAGCTGTTTTTT
TRBV7-2	TRBJ2-3	TRBD1	many	CASSHGQDTDTQYF	TGTGCCAGCAGCCACGGACAGGACACAGATACGCAGTATTTT
TRBV20-1	TRBJ2-5	-	many	CSAGGRHGETQYF	TGCAGTGCTGGTGGCAGGCACGGGGAGACCCAGTACTTC
TRBV30	TRBJ1-2	-	many	CACIPHGYTF	TGTGCCTGCATCCCCCATGGCTACACCTTC
TRBV5-1	TRBJ2-5	-	many	CASSGLSDSETQYF	TGCGCCAGCAGCGGGCTTTCGGACTCAGAGACCCAGTACTTC
TRBV25-1	TRBJ1-2	TRBD1	-	CASSDSQGNDGYTF	TGTGCCAGCAGCGACTCACAGGGGAACGATGGCTACACCTTC
TRBV20-1	TRBJ2-2	-	many	CSVTKRRNTGELFF	TGCAGTGTCACGAAGCGTAGAAACACCGGGGAGCTGTTTTTT
TRBV2	TRBJ2-2	-	many	CASSETGWGFDTGELFF	TGTGCCAGCAGTGAAACGGGGTGGGGGTTCGACACCGGGGAGCTGTTTTTT
TRBV20-1	TRBJ1-1	-	many	CSARAGQGHTEAFF	TGCAGTGCTAGAGCGGGTCAGGGTCACACTGAAGCTTTCTTT
TRBV11-2	TRBJ2-2	-	many	CASSLDRGFTGELFF	TGTGCCAGCAGCTTAGATCGAGGGTTCACCGGGGAGCTGTTTTTT
TRBV10-3	TRBJ2-2	-	many	CAISTDGELFF	TGTGCCATCAGTACCGACGGGGAGCTGTTTTTT
TRBV27	TRBJ2-2	TRBD1	many	CASSIQGAGTGELFF	TGTGCCAGCAGTATACAGGGGGCCGGCACCGGGGAGCTGTTTTTT
TRBV20-1	TRBJ2-5	TRBD2	medium-sized	CSARVTNPLSSGGPQETQYF	TGCAGTGCTAGAGTTACGAACCCCCTCTCCAGCGGGGGACCTCAAGAGACCCAGTACTTC